The 6 T cell receptor beta chains in this list originate from one sample, sequenced in a study of blood T cell repertoires in COVID-19. The repertoire was sequenced with immunoSEQ multiplex PCR; TCRdb's copy has only in-frame clones and lacks some. Among some 290,000 clones listed, 65% to 90% were seen once. Material: peripheral blood. These receptors came from a woman between 55 and 75 years old with active or convalescent COVID-19.

CDR3 nucleotide sequence: TGTGCCAGCAGCCGGAGCCCGGGACTAGCGGTCACAGATACGCAGTATTTT. Amino acid sequence: CASSRSPGLAVTDTQYF. This sequence joins TRBV3-1 (or the pseudogene TRBV3-2) and TRBJ2-3, with TRBD2 identical over 11 bases. Looked up from germline, CDR1 is LGHDT and CDR2 is YNNKEL (reference sequence). V was clipped by 4 bases and J by 2 bases; unmatched bases: 8. There are 17 residues in the CDR3.

J is TRBJ1-4 and V is TRBV11-2; 7 bases map to TRBD1. Looked up from germline, CDR1 is SGHAT and CDR2 is FQNNGV. The CDR3 has 14 amino acids. The junction had 4 bases not matched to a gene; V was cut back by 6 bases and J by 3 bases. The CDR3 is CASSSGTANEKLFF. The CDR3 nucleotides read TGTGCCAGCAGTTCCGGGACAGCTAATGAAAAACTGTTTTTT.

The chain has TRBV3-1 (or the pseudogene TRBV3-2) and TRBJ2-3, with D possibly being TRBD2 (5 bases). Germline CDR1 and CDR2: LGHDT and YNNKEL (reference sequence). The CDR3 consists of 14 residues. Trimming took off 4 bases at V and 3 bases at J, with 11 bases between the two ends. CDR3 residues: CASSPGLATDTQYF. CDR3 nucleotides: TGTGCCAGCAGCCCCGGGCTAGCAACAGATACGCAGTATTTT.

V gene TRBV3-1 (or the pseudogene TRBV3-2) combines with J gene TRBJ1-6, with TRBD1 as a possible D gene (5 bases). V lost 1 base and J lost 6, with 16 bases in between. Germline V gene data show CDR1 as LGHDT and CDR2 as YNNKEL (reference sequence). The CDR3 runs to 17 residues. The CDR3 protein is CASSQAVIGVGNSPLHF. CDR3 nucleotides: TGTGCCAGCAGCCAAGCCGTGATAGGGGTCGGTAATTCACCCCTCCACTTT.

The chain carries TRBV7-2 and TRBJ1-6, with D possibly TRBD1 on 6 matching bases. The V gene lost 5 bases and the J gene lost 4 bases, with 15 bases spanning the gap. Per germline, CDR1 SGHTA and CDR2 FQGNSA. This CDR3 comprises 16 residues. CDR3 residues: CASSPTGTPYNSPLHF. The CDR3 DNA follows: TGTGCCAGCAGCCCTACCGGGACACCGTATAATTCACCCCTCCACTTT.

This clone was detected once. This sequence joins TRBV9 and TRBJ1-1; D is uncertain. The germline gives CDR1 SGDLS, CDR2 YYNGEE. This CDR3 is 12 amino acids long. Trimming cost V 4 bases and J 0 bases, with 4 bases left between them. The CDR3 here is CASSPVNTEAFF. DNA of the CDR3: TGTGCCAGCAGCCCAGTGAACACTGAAGCTTTCTTT. The complete variable domain, with remaining parts taken from reference TRBV9 and TRBJ1-1, reads DSGVTQTPKHLITATGQRVTLRCSPRSGDLSVYWYQQSLDQGLQFLIQYYNGEERAKGNILERFSAQQFPDLHSELNLSSLELGDSALYFCASSPVNTEAFFGQGTRLTVV.